Presented here are 10 T cell receptor beta chains from one specimen sequenced in a study of OX40 agonist ivuxolimab in advanced cancers. Here immunoSEQ multiplex PCR was the method, and the copy in TCRdb shows in-frame clones only, minus some. The sample carries about 70,000 clones, roughly 89% recorded once. The material was CD4+ or CD8+ T cells sorted from blood, obtained in a trial of the OX40 agonist ivuxolimab. The source is an adult with an advanced solid tumor such as melanoma, head and neck, liver or kidney cancer.

This clone was counted a single time. The V and J genes are TRBV18 and TRBJ2-7; D gene unclear. V lost 1 base, J lost 6 bases, and 10 bases lay in between. Per the germline V gene, CDR1 is KGHSH and CDR2 is LQKENI. The CDR3 extends over 13 amino acids. The CDR3 loop reads CASSPHKKAEQYF. CDR3 nucleotides: TGTGCCAGCTCACCACACAAAAAGGCCGAGCAGTACTTC.

This chain links TRBV30 with TRBJ2-7; D ambiguous. The CDR3 runs 14 residues. CDR1 and CDR2 from the germline V gene are GTSNPN and SVGIG (reference sequence). The V end was cut by 1 base, the J end by 3 bases, with 13 bases between. The CDR3 DNA follows: TGTGCCTGGAGTGCGGGCCAGGTATACTACGAGCAGTACTTC. Encoded protein: CAWSAGQVYYEQYF. The entire variable domain, with the rest obtained from reference TRBV30 and TRBJ2-7, is as follows: SQTIHQWPATLVQPVGSPLSLECTVEGTSNPNLYWYRQAAGRGLQLLFYSVGIGQISSEVPQNLSASRPQDRQFILSSKKLLLSDSGFYLCAWSAGQVYYEQYFGPGTRLTVT.

This chain uses TRBV11-1 with TRBJ1-6; tentatively, D is TRBD1 (5 bases). V lost 1 base and J 5 bases, leaving 6 bases between the germline ends. The germline V gene has CDR1 SGHAT and CDR2 FQDESV (reference sequence). The CDR3 sequence is 14 residues long. The CDR3 DNA follows: TGTGCCAGCAGCTTAGAGACAGATAATTCACCCCTCCACTTT. Translation gives CASSLETDNSPLHF.

The chain has TRBV7-2 and TRBJ1-2, with 7 nucleotides matching TRBD1. The V gene's germline CDR1 is SGHTA and CDR2 FQGNSA. Trimming removed 5 bases from V and 3 bases from J; junction bases left unmatched: 9. The CDR3 contains 15 residues. The CDR3 coding sequence is TGTGCCAGCAGCCCCGTGAAGGGGGCTTACTATGGCTACACCTTC. Translating gives CASSPVKGAYYGYTF.

The chain couples TRBV7-2 to TRBJ2-5; TRBD1 matches at 10 bases. The CDR3 runs 15 residues. Germline lookup yields CDR1 SGHTA and CDR2 FQGNSA. Trimming cost V 4 bases and J 5 bases; bases outside gene matches: 7. The CDR3 sequence: CASSSPTGGIETQYF. The CDR3 coding sequence is TGTGCCAGCAGCTCCCCGACAGGGGGCATCGAGACCCAGTACTTC.

The chain combines TRBV7-9 with TRBJ2-1, with 9 bases identical to TRBD2. CDR3 size: 18 residues. With V trimmed by 3 bases and J by 10 bases, 19 bases remained unmatched. Germline V lookup: CDR1 SEHNR, CDR2 FQNEAQ (reference sequence). The CDR3 sequence: CASSFTPAYAGGPREQFF. In DNA, the CDR3 is TGTGCCAGCAGCTTCACCCCAGCATACGCGGGGGGGCCTCGCGAGCAGTTCTTC.

J is TRBJ2-5 and V is TRBV7-2; TRBD2 aligns across 9 bases. The CDR3 length is 15 residues. After removal of 2 bases from V and 6 bases from J, the junction contained 7 bases not matched to a gene. Germline lookup yields CDR1 SGHTA and CDR2 FQGNSA. CDR3 region: CASSLTSGPIQTQYF. CDR3 sequence (DNA): TGTGCCAGCAGCTTAACTAGCGGGCCAATCCAGACCCAGTACTTC.

About this clone: The junction and the germline gene differ at one end; a read error may be behind it. The chain has TRBV19 and TRBJ1-1; D perhaps matches TRBD1 (5 bases). The germline CDR1 and CDR2 sequences are LNHDA and SQIVND (reference sequence). CDR3 size: 13 residues. In nucleotides, the CDR3 is TGTGCCAGTAGTATAGGACAGAACGCTGAAGCTTTCTTT. Its translation is CASSIGQNAEAFF.

CDR3 sequence reads: CASSLGLAGGTDTQYF. The CDR3 DNA reads as TGTGCCAGCAGCTTAGGGCTAGCGGGGGGAACAGATACGCAGTATTTT. The rearrangement links TRBV7-3 to TRBJ2-3, with 11 positions matching TRBD2. CDR1 and CDR2 from the germline V gene are SGHTA and FQGTGA. Trimming cost V 2 bases and J 3 bases; bases outside gene matches: 4. The CDR3 runs 16 residues.

V gene TRBV4-3 combines with J gene TRBJ1-2; 9 bases map to TRBD1. CDR1 is LGHNA, CDR2 YSLEER, per germline. CDR3 length: 14 residues. J was trimmed by 8 bases and V by 3 bases; bases with no gene match: 7. The CDR3 reads CASSQGQGGEGYTF. The CDR3 DNA is TGCGCCAGCAGCCAGGGACAGGGAGGCGAGGGCTACACCTTC.